This T cell receptor (beta chain) was found in a study of beta chain features in type 1 diabetes. By way of CD45RO/CCR7/CD25/CD127/CD95/CD27, the CD4+ regulatory, stem cell-like memory, central memory and naive cells were sorted. With V trimmed by 4 bases and J by 4 bases, 6 bases remained unmatched. Germline CDR1 SGHTA, CDR2 FQGNSA. The CDR3 covers 14 residues. Notes on the study in general: Among all four CD4+ subsets, Type 1 diabetes patients had TCRB CDR3s that were moderately but significantly shorter. For cells with high TCR expression, cDNA sequencing could yield over-representation.

The whole isolated RNA underwent reverse transcription, so sequencing captured expressed TCRB transcripts. Samples of naive, central memory and regulatory T cells yielded a mean of around 3.7 million reads. Profiling relied on immunoSEQ multiplex PCR, and the TCRdb table lists in-frame clones only, not all of them. Of 240,000 or so clones in the sample, about 15% were seen once. About this clone itself: Its target is unknown.

The chain has TRBV7-2 and TRBJ1-1; 7 positions match TRBD1. The material sequenced was naive CD4+ T cells from blood. The receptor was derived from a man aged 25 to 45 with type 1 diabetes. The CDR3 region is CASSSRQGGTEAFF. CDR3 DNA sequence: TGTGCCAGCAGCTCGAGACAGGGCGGCACTGAAGCTTTCTTT.